Following are 25 T cell receptor beta chains from one sample sequenced in a study of human T cells and chemical hapten exposure. Each CDR3 protein is one row after TCRdb ran MiXCR on the RACE reads. This sample has about 40,000 distinct CDR3 sequences, with about 3.5% found just once. Time point described: patch test 2, 6 weeks after DPC sensitization. The treatment: therapeutic diphenylcyclopropenone sensitization with weekly scalp DPC. Sequenced here: whole blood, sampled in connection with sensitization to the hapten diphenylcyclopropenone (DPC). These receptors all stem from a man aged 40-55 years with alopecia areata. Some clones in this sample may be carry-over from other donors' samples.

There are many counts of this clonotype. V gene TRBV28 combines with J gene TRBJ1-1; no definite D call. Trimming cost V 6 bases and J 1 base, with 15 bases left between them. The CDR3 extends over 15 amino acids. Germline CDR1 and CDR2: MDHEN and SYDVKM. The CDR3 sequence is CASSPAASRNTEAFF. Here the CDR3 DNA reads TGTGCCAGCAGCCCCGCAGCCTCAAGGAACACTGAAGCTTTCTTT.

This clonotype has more than one count but fewer than ten. The chain uses TRBV27 and TRBJ1-6, with D tentatively TRBD1 (5 bases). Germline-derived CDR1 and CDR2 are MNHEY and SMNVEV (reference sequence). V shed 5 bases and J shed 5 bases, with 13 bases lying between them. The CDR3 has 15 residues. This CDR3 is CASSQWGTDNSPLHF. CDR3 nucleotides: TGTGCCAGCAGTCAGTGGGGGACGGATAATTCACCCCTCCACTTT.

This clonotype was found a few times. V usage is TRBV9 and J usage is TRBJ2-3, with D perhaps matching TRBD2 (6 bases). Trimming left V 4 bases short and J 6 bases short, with 21 bases between. This CDR3 spans 16 amino acids. The germline gives CDR1 SGDLS, CDR2 YYNGEE. CDR3: CASSLLGGRPGDTQYF. The CDR3 region has the DNA TGTGCCAGCAGCCTCCTAGGAGGGAGGCCCGGGGATACGCAGTATTTT.

This clonotype was picked up a small number of times. The chain uses TRBV6-4 and TRBJ1-1, with no clear D. Germline values: CDR1 MRHNA, CDR2 SNTAGT. CDR3 length: 16 residues. The ends were cut back, 2 bases at V and 3 bases at J, with 16 bases in the middle. Written as DNA, the CDR3 is TGTGCCAGCAGTGACGAGTCACCGGGCCAAGACACTGAAGCTTTCTTT. Translating it yields CASSDESPGQDTEAFF.

This clonotype came up many times. The chain links TRBV7-3 to TRBJ2-1; no clear D. This CDR3 has 13 amino acids. The V end lost 5 bases, the J end lost 5 bases, and 10 bases lay between the germline ends. Germline lookup yields CDR1 SGHTA and CDR2 FQGTGA. The CDR3 DNA is TGTGCCAGCAGCCCACGGACCAACAATGAGCAGTTCTTC. Translated: CASSPRTNNEQFF.

This clonotype was picked up many times. The V call is TRBV6-1, the J call TRBJ1-3; D remains unclear. The V end was cut by 1 base, the J end by 2 bases, with 9 bases between. This CDR3 comprises 15 residues. Germline lookup yields CDR1 MNHNS and CDR2 SASEGT. The CDR3 DNA reads as TGTGCCAGCAGTGAAGATTGGGGAACTGGAAACACCATATATTTT. Its protein is CASSEDWGTGNTIYF.

The table lists this clonotype with many counts. The chain uses TRBV4-1 and TRBJ2-7, with 10 bases that match TRBD1. J lost 3 bases, V lost 5 bases, and 1 base had no gene match. Germline loops: CDR1 MGHRA, CDR2 YSYEKL. This CDR3 contains 13 residues. CDR3 sequence reads: CASSWDRGYEQYF. The CDR3 DNA sequence: TGCGCCAGCAGCTGGGACAGGGGCTACGAGCAGTACTTC.

This clonotype was recorded at least ten times. The rearrangement uses TRBV20-1 and TRBJ2-1; 9 bases match TRBD2. CDR3 length: 13 amino acids. Trimming cost V 6 bases and J 7 bases; bases outside gene matches: 7. The germline CDR1 and CDR2 sequences are DFQATT and SNEGSKA (reference sequence). CDR3 in amino acids: CSARGTSRNEQFF. The CDR3 DNA reads TGCAGTGCCCGGGGGACTAGCAGGAATGAGCAGTTCTTC.

This clonotype appeared many times. This sequence joins TRBV28 and TRBJ2-7; 9 nucleotides line up with TRBD2. The J segment lost 5 bases and the V segment lost 4 bases, leaving 0 bases of the junction unmatched. The germline CDR1 and CDR2 sequences are MDHEN and SYDVKM. The CDR3 has 12 residues. CDR3 sequence reads: CASSWTSDEQYF. The CDR3 DNA reads as TGTGCCAGCAGTTGGACTAGCGACGAGCAGTACTTC.

This clonotype was recorded at least ten times. The rearrangement joins TRBV3-1 to TRBJ1-1, with no clear D. The germline gives CDR1 LGHDT, CDR2 YNNKEL (reference sequence). Trimming pared 4 bases from V and 3 bases from J, leaving 18 bases between. The CDR3 sequence is 16 residues long. The CDR3 DNA is TGTGCCAGCAGCCCTCCGGCGGGAGCGATCCACACTGAAGCTTTCTTT. It codes for CASSPPAGAIHTEAFF.

This clonotype was seen at least ten times. The chain links TRBV28 to TRBJ1-1; TRBD1 matches 7 bases. From germline, CDR1 is MDHEN and CDR2 SYDVKM. With V trimmed by 6 bases and J by 1 base, 8 bases remained unmatched. CDR3 size: 15 residues. The DNA for the CDR3 is TGTGCCAGCAGGCAAGGGGGCGGAGGGAACACTGAAGCTTTCTTT. This translates into CASRQGGGGNTEAFF.

This clonotype was detected ten times or more. The chain is built from TRBV2 and TRBJ2-3; 12 bases are shared with TRBD2. This CDR3 region has 17 residues. The germline V gene has CDR1 SNHLY and CDR2 FYNNEI. The junction had 8 bases not matched to a gene; V was cut back by 6 bases and J by 1 base. The CDR3: CASSGLAGYGGTDTQYF. Here the CDR3 DNA reads TGTGCCAGCAGCGGACTAGCGGGATATGGCGGCACAGATACGCAGTATTTT.

At least ten counts were recorded for this clonotype. The V and J genes are TRBV20-1 and TRBJ2-4; D is unclear. The CDR3 extends over 13 amino acids. V was cut by 0 bases and J by 1 base, with 4 bases left in between. Germline CDR1 reads DFQATT; CDR2 reads SNEGSKA (reference sequence). CDR3 sequence: CSAREAAKNIQYF. CDR3 in DNA: TGCAGTGCTAGAGAAGCGGCCAAAAACATTCAGTACTTC.

The sample holds many counts of this clonotype. The rearrangement links TRBV9 to TRBJ2-1, with D possibly TRBD2 on 6 matching bases. This CDR3 has 14 amino acids. Per germline, CDR1 SGDLS and CDR2 YYNGEE. V was pared by 3 bases and J by 14 bases, with 21 bases between. In nucleotides, the CDR3 is TGTGCCAGCAGCGGAGTGCGGGACCGCGGAGGGAAGTTCTTC. Translated, it gives CASSGVRDRGGKFF.

This clonotype appeared a few times. CDR3 bases: TGCAGTGCGAGACGGGGAGTCGGTGAAAAACTGTTTTTT. It yields the protein CSARRGVGEKLFF. The gene calls are TRBV20-1 and TRBJ1-4; D is uncertain. Looked up from germline, CDR1 is DFQATT and CDR2 is SNEGSKA (reference sequence). This CDR3 is 13 amino acids long. The ends were cut back, 6 bases at V and 7 bases at J, with 15 bases in the middle.

This clonotype was counted many times. The rearrangement uses TRBV6-2 or TRBV6-3 and TRBJ1-1, with 7 bases fitting TRBD1. Per germline, CDR1 MNHEY and CDR2 SVGEGT. The CDR3 totals 14 residues. V shed 6 bases, J shed 5 bases, and the junction held 9 bases outside the gene matches. In nucleotides, the CDR3 is TGTGCCAGCAGCGGGGAAGGGGGCAAGACTGAAGCTTTCTTT. It is translated as CASSGEGGKTEAFF.

This clonotype showed up many times. The rearrangement uses TRBV7-2 and TRBJ1-2; TRBD1 might be the D (5 bases). The CDR3 runs 10 residues. CDR1 is SGHTA and CDR2 is FQGNSA in the germline V gene. The CDR3 coding sequence is TGTGCTGGCGAGGGGAATGGCTACACCTTC. Translated: CAGEGNGYTF.

This clonotype was seen repeatedly, ten times or more. The V and J genes are TRBV7-2 and TRBJ2-7; D unresolved. The germline CDR1 and CDR2 sequences are SGHTA and FQGNSA. V was trimmed by 0 bases and J by 7 bases, leaving 16 bases between them. This CDR3 has 15 amino acids. As DNA, the CDR3 is TGTGCCAGCAGCTTAGCGAAGACACTCTCGGAGGAGCAGTACTTC. Its protein product is CASSLAKTLSEEQYF.

This clonotype was seen at least ten times. The V and J genes are TRBV6-5 and TRBJ1-2, with a possible D match to TRBD1 (6 bases). The CDR3 covers 15 residues. CDR1 is MNHEY and CDR2 is SVGAGI in the germline V gene. V lost 6 bases and J lost 6, with 20 bases in between. The CDR3 sequence is CASSSRGGGADGYTF. As DNA, the CDR3 is TGTGCCAGCAGCTCTAGAGGCGGGGGCGCCGATGGCTACACCTTC.

At least ten counts were recorded for this clonotype. This rearrangement joins TRBV12-3 or TRBV12-4 to TRBJ2-5, with 7 bases matching TRBD2. The length of the CDR3 is 13 residues. After removal of 5 bases from V and 9 bases from J, the junction contained 9 bases not matched to a gene. This CDR3 is CASSPLGGSAQYF. The CDR3, as DNA: TGTGCCAGCAGTCCCCTGGGAGGGTCGGCCCAGTACTTC.

This clonotype was recorded at least ten times. This chain connects TRBV9 to TRBJ2-7, with D hard to call. Per the germline V gene, CDR1 is SGDLS and CDR2 is YYNGEE. V gave up 0 bases and J gave up 3 bases, with 10 bases separating them. This CDR3 is built from 14 residues. CDR3 amino acids: CASSVGVGSYEQYF. The CDR3 DNA reads as TGTGCCAGCAGCGTAGGGGTCGGCAGCTACGAGCAGTACTTC.

This clonotype appeared many times. The chain employs TRBV6-5 and TRBJ1-5, with D hard to call. This CDR3 has 13 residues. Trimming cost V 2 bases and J 5 bases, with 7 bases left between them. Germline CDR1 and CDR2: MNHEY and SVGAGI. The CDR3 DNA sequence: TGTGCCAGCAGTTACGGCCAGGATCAGCCCCAGCATTTT. Amino acids: CASSYGQDQPQHF.

This clonotype was detected many times. The rearrangement uses TRBV29-1 and TRBJ2-1, with 8 bases fitting TRBD1. Germline values: CDR1 SQVTM, CDR2 ANQGSEA. The CDR3 totals 14 residues. With V trimmed by 7 bases and J by 6 bases, 11 bases remained unmatched. CDR3 DNA: TGCAGCGGAGACCGGGACAGGAGTTCCAATGAGCAGTTCTTC. Translating it yields CSGDRDRSSNEQFF.

This clonotype was seen repeatedly, ten times or more. The chain employs TRBV6-5 and TRBJ2-7; 8 bases map to TRBD2. This CDR3 spans 14 amino acids. CDR1 MNHEY and CDR2 SVGAGI come from the germline V gene. Germline trimming cut 5 bases from V and 5 bases from J; bases unmatched to any gene: 8. The CDR3 nucleotides read TGTGCCAGCAGTCCCGGGGGGGCGCGCGACGAGCAGTACTTC. Its translation: CASSPGGARDEQYF.

There are many counts of this clonotype. V gene TRBV6-1 combines with J gene TRBJ1-5; D gene ambiguous. Germline lookup yields CDR1 MNHNS and CDR2 SASEGT. The CDR3 contains 14 residues. V shed 6 bases and J shed 4 bases, with 13 bases lying between them. For the CDR3, the DNA is TGTGCCAGCAGGGCGGACTGGGATAATCAGCCCCAGCATTTT. This translates into CASRADWDNQPQHF.